These 26 T cell receptor beta chains came from one sample sequenced in a study of T cells in Graves' hyperthyroidism and ophthalmopathy. Regions amplified from RNA transcripts were the TCR beta CDR3 regions. The HTBI primer set served for first-round RT-PCR of the TCR CDR3. TCRdb analysed the multiplex PCR reads with MiXCR anew, one entry per CDR3 protein. The table shows around 500,000 distinct CDR3 sequences, with 22% occurring only once. Sample: blood. Source of these receptors: a woman aged 70-85 years with Graves' ophthalmopathy.

This clonotype was seen a few times. This sequence joins TRBV20-1 and TRBJ1-1; tentatively, D is TRBD1 (5 bases). The CDR3 length is 10 residues. Germline V gene lookup returns CDR1 DFQATT and CDR2 SNEGSKA (reference sequence). CDR3: CAVWGTEAFF. The CDR3, as DNA: TGCGCTGTGTGGGGGACTGAAGCTTTCTTT.

The J gene is TRBJ1-3, the V gene TRBV7-8; D unresolved. Trimming removed 5 bases at V and 0 bases at J, with 17 bases between. CDR1 is SGHVS, CDR2 FQNEAQ, per germline. CDR3 length: 17 residues. The CDR3: CASSPRIQGASGNTIYF. The DNA for the CDR3 is TGTGCCAGCAGCCCGAGGATCCAAGGCGCCTCTGGAAACACCATATATTTT.

The rearrangement uses TRBV11-2 and TRBJ2-1; D tentatively reads TRBD1 or TRBD2 (5 bases each). Per germline, CDR1 SGHAT and CDR2 FQNNGV. This CDR3 has 13 residues. V dropped 6 bases and J dropped 15 bases, with 21 bases sitting between them. CDR3 coding DNA: TGTGCCAGCAGGGTTGGGGGTACCGGAGGCGCGTTCTTC. Its protein is CASRVGGTGGAFF.

This clonotype was detected many times. This chain joins TRBV10-3 and TRBJ2-2; 7 bases agree with TRBD2. Germline loops: CDR1 ENHRY, CDR2 SYGVKD. This CDR3 has 16 residues. V lost 4 bases and J lost 1; bases outside the gene matches: 6. The chain's CDR3 is CAISGGTTLNTGELFF. CDR3 DNA sequence: TGTGCCATCAGTGGCGGGACTACCCTGAACACCGGGGAGCTGTTTTTT.

J is TRBJ1-2 and V is TRBV5-1; D unresolved. This CDR3 has 16 amino acids. CDR1 is SGHRS, CDR2 YFSETQ, per germline. The germline V and J ends were trimmed by 4 bases and 4 bases, with 20 bases remaining between them. The CDR3 coding sequence is TGCGCCAGCAGCCAGGTAGACGGGTCTTATTCCTATGGCTACACCTTC. The encoded protein is CASSQVDGSYSYGYTF.

This clonotype has more than one count but fewer than ten. The rearrangement joins TRBV9 to TRBJ2-2; 7 bases line up with TRBD2. This CDR3 region has 16 residues. Germline loops: CDR1 SGDLS, CDR2 YYNGEE. The junction had 2 bases not matched to a gene; V was cut back by 0 bases and J by 0 bases. CDR3 sequence: CASSVASGANTGELFF. The CDR3 DNA is TGTGCCAGCAGCGTAGCTAGCGGCGCGAACACCGGGGAGCTGTTTTTT. Full variable domain (missing parts from reference TRBV9 and TRBJ2-2): DSGVTQTPKHLITATGQRVTLRCSPRSGDLSVYWYQQSLDQGLQFLIQYYNGEERAKGNILERFSAQQFPDLHSELNLSSLELGDSALYFCASSVASGANTGELFFGEGSRLTVL.

This clonotype occurred many times. The CDR3 nucleotides are TGTGCTAGTGGTTTGTCCATAGACAGGGGGCTCTACAATGAGCAGTTCTTC. It codes for CASGLSIDRGLYNEQFF. The J gene is TRBJ2-1, the V gene TRBV12-5; 10 nucleotides agree with TRBD1. The CDR3 loop spans 17 amino acids. Germline V gene sequence: CDR1 LGHNT, CDR2 FRNRAP. The trim removed 2 bases at V and 3 bases at J, leaving 7 bases unmatched.

The rearrangement uses TRBV5-1 and TRBJ2-2; 10 bases are a match to TRBD2. The CDR3 extends over 18 amino acids. CDR1 is SGHRS, CDR2 YFSETQ, per germline. Trimming removed 0 bases from V and 5 bases from J; junction bases left unmatched: 10. The CDR3 region has the DNA TGCGCCAGCAGCTTGGCCCAGGCTAGCGGGAGATGGACCGGGGAGCTGTTTTTT. It encodes CASSLAQASGRWTGELFF.

The chain has TRBV3-1 and TRBJ2-4; 7 nucleotides align to TRBD2. V lost 5 bases to trimming and J lost 0 bases; unmatched junction nucleotides: 10. This CDR3 is built from 17 residues. Germline V CDR1 and CDR2: LGHDT, YNNKEL (reference sequence). The CDR3 region is CASSFRLAGLAKNIQYF. CDR3 DNA sequence: TGTGCCAGCAGCTTCCGACTAGCAGGACTAGCCAAAAACATTCAGTACTTC.

This clonotype has at least ten counts. This chain uses TRBV7-2 with TRBJ2-3; TRBD2 matches 10 bases. Germline CDR1 reads SGHTA; CDR2 reads FQGNSA. V shed 4 bases and J 5 bases; nucleotides not matched to a gene: 9. This CDR3 has 16 amino acids. CDR3 nucleotides: TGTGCCAGCAGCTCAGGAAGCGGGGGGGGGATAGATACGCAGTATTTT. Its protein product is CASSSGSGGGIDTQYF.

This clonotype turned up a few times. The genes are TRBV3-1 and TRBJ2-1; D gene unclear. The CDR3 loop spans 12 amino acids. Germline lookup yields CDR1 LGHDT and CDR2 YNNKEL (reference sequence). Trimming removed 4 bases at V and 7 bases at J, with 8 bases between. CDR3 coding DNA: TGTGCCAGCAGCCGGGGTTGGAATGAGCAGTTCTTC. Protein product: CASSRGWNEQFF.

J is TRBJ1-1 and V is TRBV10-3; 10 bases agree with TRBD1. The CDR3 extends over 15 amino acids. CDR1 and CDR2 from the germline V gene are ENHRY and SYGVKD. Trimming cost V 5 bases and J 4 bases; bases outside gene matches: 7. For the CDR3, the DNA is TGTGCCATCAGTACATCCGGGACAGGGGCCACTGAAGCTTTCTTT. Translated, it gives CAISTSGTGATEAFF.

A few counts support this clonotype. The chain joins TRBV6-1 to TRBJ1-5, with D tentatively TRBD1 (6 bases). The ends were cut back, 8 bases at V and 2 bases at J, with 19 bases in the middle. CDR1 is MNHNS, CDR2 SASEGT, per germline. CDR3 size: 16 residues. The CDR3 DNA follows: TGTGCCAGCTCTGGCCCTTCACACAGGGGCAATCAGCCCCAGCATTTT. Translation: CASSGPSHRGNQPQHF.

V usage is TRBV6-2 or TRBV6-3 and J usage is TRBJ1-5; D is unresolved. There are 13 residues in the CDR3. The germline V gene has CDR1 MNHEY and CDR2 SVGEGT. Between the trimmed V and J ends, which lost 0 bases and 9 bases, there was a span of 9 bases. CDR3 bases: TGTGCCAGCAGTTACTCTGGAGGGCTGCCCCAGCATTTT. The encoded protein is CASSYSGGLPQHF.

The V gene is TRBV20-1, the J gene TRBJ2-1; TRBD2 is a possible D gene (6 bases). Germline values: CDR1 DFQATT, CDR2 SNEGSKA (reference sequence). The CDR3 consists of 15 residues. Trimming took off 0 bases at V and 7 bases at J, with 16 bases between the two ends. The CDR3 DNA sequence: TGCAGTGCTAGAGAGTCGACGGCGGGACGGAATGAGCAGTTCTTC. Encoded protein: CSARESTAGRNEQFF.

The CDR3 bases are TGCGCCAGCAGTGATGGAGGGGCCCAAGAGACCCAGTACTTC. Protein sequence: CASSDGGAQETQYF. The chain is built from TRBV10-1 and TRBJ2-5; TRBD2 might be the D (6 bases). The CDR3 loop spans 14 amino acids. Germline V lookup: CDR1 WNHNN, CDR2 SYGVQD (reference sequence). V shed 3 bases and J shed 1 base, with 9 bases lying between them.

In regard to this clonotype: A much larger clone sits a single nucleotide away, making a read error possible. This chain joins TRBV7-6 and TRBJ2-5; 7 bases map to TRBD1. CDR1 and CDR2 from the germline V gene are SGHVS and FNYEAQ. With 3 bases clipped from V and 4 bases from J, the junction kept 8 bases outside the gene matches. The CDR3 spans 15 residues. DNA for the CDR3: TGTGCCAGCAGCTTGGGCAGGGGGAGTAGAGAGACCCAGTACTTC. Amino acid sequence: CASSLGRGSRETQYF.

The sample holds many counts of this clonotype. J is TRBJ2-7 and V is TRBV6-1; 10 bases match TRBD2. With 4 bases clipped from V and 6 bases from J, the junction kept 12 bases outside the gene matches. Germline CDR1 and CDR2: MNHNS and SASEGT. CDR3 length: 16 amino acids. CDR3: CASSVAASSGRSEQYF. The CDR3 region has the DNA TGTGCCAGCAGTGTGGCGGCGTCTAGCGGGAGATCCGAGCAGTACTTC.

The table lists this clonotype with a few counts. This chain connects TRBV6-1 to TRBJ1-1; 7 bases are shared with TRBD1. The CDR3 loop spans 16 amino acids. Losses at the gene ends were 4 bases for V and 2 bases for J; bases not matched to a gene: 10. Germline V gives CDR1 MNHNS, CDR2 SASEGT. CDR3 protein: CASSALGTAGNTEAFF. Here the CDR3 DNA reads TGTGCCAGCAGTGCTCTCGGGACAGCGGGTAACACTGAAGCTTTCTTT.

In its sample, this clonotype was seen many times. The V call is TRBV28, the J call TRBJ2-5; 9 bases match TRBD2. With V trimmed by 2 bases and J by 3 bases, 4 bases remained unmatched. Germline CDR1 reads MDHEN; CDR2 reads SYDVKM. This CDR3 spans 15 amino acids. The CDR3 loop is CASSLLAGGKETQYF. In DNA, the CDR3 is TGTGCCAGCAGTTTACTGGCGGGAGGGAAAGAGACCCAGTACTTC.

J is TRBJ2-1 and V is TRBV20-1; D not certain. There are 14 residues in the CDR3. With 1 base removed from V and 1 base from J, the gap between germline ends came to 8 bases. Germline CDR1 DFQATT, CDR2 SNEGSKA (reference sequence). CDR3 sequence reads: CSARARVSYNEQFF. DNA for the CDR3: TGCAGTGCTAGAGCCCGGGTATCCTACAATGAGCAGTTCTTC.

This clonotype has only one observation. The chain is built from TRBV6-1 and TRBJ1-3; D might be TRBD1 (5 bases). The CDR3 has 16 amino acids. Germline values: CDR1 MNHNS, CDR2 SASEGT. V lost 6 bases, J lost 0 bases, and 15 bases lay in between. The CDR3 loop is CASSARGTPSGNTIYF. Written as DNA, the CDR3 is TGTGCCAGCAGCGCACGAGGGACTCCCTCTGGAAACACCATATATTTT.

The CDR3 bases are TGTGCCAGCAGTGAAATATTTGAGCAGTTCTTC. This encodes CASSEIFEQFF. V is TRBV6-1 and J is TRBJ2-1; D is unresolved. There are 11 residues in the CDR3. Germline CDR1 is MNHNS and CDR2 is SASEGT. V gave up 2 bases and J gave up 9 bases, with 5 bases separating them.

This clonotype was observed a handful of times. The rearrangement uses TRBV10-3 and TRBJ2-3; D is undetermined. The CDR3 loop spans 15 amino acids. Trimming pared 6 bases from V and 4 bases from J, leaving 17 bases between. Germline CDR1 ENHRY, CDR2 SYGVKD. The chain's CDR3 is CAIRALHGLADTQYF. In DNA, the CDR3 is TGTGCCATCAGAGCGCTGCACGGCCTGGCAGATACGCAGTATTTT.

J is TRBJ1-2 and V is TRBV4-1; 9 bases fit TRBD1. V shed 0 bases, J shed 4 bases, and the junction held 6 bases outside the gene matches. Germline V lookup: CDR1 MGHRA, CDR2 YSYEKL. CDR3 length equals 16 residues. CDR3 coding DNA: TGCGCCAGCAGCCAAGATTCGAGGACAGGGGTCTATGGCTACACCTTC. This encodes CASSQDSRTGVYGYTF.

The chain carries TRBV28 and TRBJ2-1; D remains unclear. This CDR3 region has 14 residues. Trimming removed 5 bases at V and 5 bases at J, with 13 bases between. Looked up from germline, CDR1 is MDHEN and CDR2 is SYDVKM. CDR3 sequence reads: CASSNLDLHNEQFF. CDR3 DNA: TGTGCCAGCAGTAATCTGGACCTCCACAATGAGCAGTTCTTC.